This T cell receptor beta chain is from a study of OX40 agonist ivuxolimab in advanced cancers. Study context: Every 2 weeks, ivuxolimab was infused into the patients intravenously at between 0.01 and 10 mg/kg. Partial responses were observed in three patients, of whom one had hepatocellular carcinoma and two had cutaneous melanoma.

CDR3 length: 14 residues. CDR1 and CDR2 from the germline V gene are SGHRS and YFSETQ. V shed 4 bases and J shed 3 bases, with 14 bases lying between them. Study results and caveats: In CD8+ T cells, expanded clones were on average more numerous than in CD4+. Clonal expansion in partial responders at 0.1-3.0 mg/kg ranked among the lowest.

This clone occurred once. Its antigen is not identified. TCRdb's table, derived via immunoSEQ multiplex PCR, lists solely in-frame clones and lacks some. The sample lists tens of thousands of clones, roughly 92% occurring once. The V and J genes are TRBV5-1 and TRBJ2-7; either TRBD1 or TRBD2 may supply D (5 bases each). This specimen was CD4+ or CD8+ T cells sorted from blood, taken in a trial of the OX40 agonist ivuxolimab. The TCR was taken from an adult with an advanced solid tumor such as melanoma, head and neck, liver or kidney cancer. DNA of the CDR3: TGCGCCAGCAGCAGTTTTCAGGGAGACTACGAGCAGTACTTC. This encodes CASSSFQGDYEQYF.